This TCR beta chain was captured by sequencing in a study of OX40 agonist ivuxolimab in advanced cancers. Whole-study results and caveats: Among some nonresponders, normalized T-cell clonal expansion was also low.

A history of autoimmune disease or systemic immunosuppression excluded patients. Trimming pared 9 bases from V and 5 bases from J, leaving 19 bases between. Germline V gene data show CDR1 as LGHNT and CDR2 as FRNRAP. This CDR3 is 14 amino acids long. Produced via immunoSEQ multiplex PCR; TCRdb's table is partial and in-frame only. Of around 56,000 clones in the sample, approximately 86% were seen once. A few counts support this clone. Its antigen remains unknown. The source material was CD4+ or CD8+ T cells sorted from blood, sampled in a trial of the OX40 agonist ivuxolimab. This receptor was identified in an adult with an advanced solid tumor such as melanoma, head and neck, liver or kidney cancer. The chain recombines TRBV12-5 with TRBJ2-5; D remains ambiguous. CDR3 amino acids: CASSNSPSGETQYF. The CDR3 DNA follows: TGTGCTAGCTCCAACTCCCCCTCCGGGGAGACCCAGTACTTC. Full variable domain (missing parts from reference TRBV12-5 and TRBJ2-5): DARVTQTPRHKVTEMGQEVTMRCQPILGHNTVFWYRQTMMQGLELLAYFRNRAPLDDSGMPKDRFSAEMPDATLATLKIQPSEPRDSAVYFCASSNSPSGETQYFGPGTRLLVL.